These T cell receptor beta chains were read from a single sample in a study of regulatory T cells in long-lasting Graves disease. TCRdb re-derived calls from the multiplex PCR reads in MiXCR, one entry per CDR3 protein. This sample has approximately 290,000 distinct CDR3 sequences, with around a fifth found just once. Here the sequenced sample was peripheral blood mononuclear cells (PBMCs), taken when the disease was refractory, from a patient treated with antithyroid drugs. These receptors came from a female donor with Graves disease. Each CDR3 is given with its conserved first and last residue. The order of the fields is D gene, clone size, V gene, J gene, CDR3 DNA, CDR3 protein. A D gene is named only where the DNA matches it firmly. Clone size is not always given. Where it is, it says once, few, many or a class for expanded clones.

D gene: -; clone size: many; V gene: TRBV6-2/TRBV6-3; J gene: TRBJ1-5; CDR3 DNA: TGTGCCAGCAGTTACTCCGAACGGCCGGCGCATTTT; CDR3 protein: CASSYSERPAHF
D gene: TRBD1; clone size: many; V gene: TRBV5-1; J gene: TRBJ1-4; CDR3 DNA: TGCGCCAGCAGCCTGGGGACAGGGCCGGATGAAAAACTGTTTTTT; CDR3 protein: CASSLGTGPDEKLFF
D gene: -; clone size: -; V gene: TRBV19; J gene: TRBJ2-1; CDR3 DNA: TGTGCCAGTAGTTCCCATTGGAGCGGCCCAACAAATGAGCAGTTCTTC; CDR3 protein: CASSSHWSGPTNEQFF
D gene: -; clone size: few; V gene: TRBV12-3/TRBV12-4; J gene: TRBJ2-3; CDR3 DNA: TGTGCCAGCAGTTTAGCGGAGTTAAGGGCAGATACGCAGTATTTT; CDR3 protein: CASSLAELRADTQYF
D gene: TRBD2; clone size: few; V gene: TRBV11-2; J gene: TRBJ2-7; CDR3 DNA: TGTGCCAGCAGCCCCACCCGGCTAGCGGGCAGACCGGGCACCTACGAGCAGTACTTC; CDR3 protein: CASSPTRLAGRPGTYEQYF
D gene: -; clone size: few; V gene: TRBV7-2; J gene: TRBJ2-7; CDR3 DNA: TGTGCCAGCAGCTTAGCCGCGGACAGCTCCTACGAGCAGTACTTC; CDR3 protein: CASSLAADSSYEQYF
D gene: TRBD2; clone size: few; V gene: TRBV29-1; J gene: TRBJ2-5; CDR3 DNA: TGCAGCGTAAAGGGACTAGCGGGAGAATGGGAGACCCAGTACTTC; CDR3 protein: CSVKGLAGEWETQYF
D gene: -; clone size: many; V gene: TRBV28; J gene: TRBJ2-7; CDR3 DNA: TGTGCCAGCAGTGTAGACCACGAGCAGTACTTC; CDR3 protein: CASSVDHEQYF
D gene: TRBD1; clone size: many; V gene: TRBV11-2; J gene: TRBJ2-5; CDR3 DNA: TGTGCCAGCACCTCCTACAGGGGAGAAGAGACCCAGTACTTC; CDR3 protein: CASTSYRGEETQYF
D gene: -; clone size: few; V gene: TRBV2; J gene: TRBJ2-1; CDR3 DNA: TGTGCCAGCAGTCGCGCCGGACAGGAGCAGTTCTTC; CDR3 protein: CASSRAGQEQFF
D gene: -; clone size: many; V gene: TRBV7-2; J gene: TRBJ1-4; CDR3 DNA: TGTGCCAGCAGCCCGAACGCACCAGTATCTAGTGAAAAACTGTTTTTT; CDR3 protein: CASSPNAPVSSEKLFF
D gene: TRBD2; clone size: -; V gene: TRBV7-8; J gene: TRBJ2-3; CDR3 DNA: TGTGCCAGCAGCTTACAAACTAGCGGAGGCACAGATACGCAGTATTTT; CDR3 protein: CASSLQTSGGTDTQYF
D gene: -; clone size: many; V gene: TRBV20-1; J gene: TRBJ1-4; CDR3 DNA: TGCAGTGCTAGATGGGGGGGCCTGATTAATGAAAAACTGTTTTTT; CDR3 protein: CSARWGGLINEKLFF
D gene: -; clone size: -; V gene: TRBV27; J gene: TRBJ1-6; CDR3 DNA: TGTGCCAGCAGTGATACCGGGACAAATTCACCCCTCCACTTT; CDR3 protein: CASSDTGTNSPLHF
D gene: -; clone size: many; V gene: TRBV7-3; J gene: TRBJ2-7; CDR3 DNA: TGTGCCAGACCGGGACGGGGTGTAAGCGAGCAGTACTTC; CDR3 protein: CARPGRGVSEQYF
D gene: TRBD2; clone size: few; V gene: TRBV6-1; J gene: TRBJ2-7; CDR3 DNA: TGTGCCAGCAAAAAACTAGCGGGAGGTTACGAGCAGTACTTC; CDR3 protein: CASKKLAGGYEQYF
D gene: TRBD1; clone size: many; V gene: TRBV7-2; J gene: TRBJ1-2; CDR3 DNA: TGTGCCAGCAGCCCCCGGACAGGCCAAAACTATGGCTACACCTTC; CDR3 protein: CASSPRTGQNYGYTF
D gene: TRBD1; clone size: -; V gene: TRBV30; J gene: TRBJ2-2; CDR3 DNA: TGTGCCTGGAGTGTACCAGGGGGCGCTTTCGGGGAGCTGTTTTTT; CDR3 protein: CAWSVPGGAFGELFF
D gene: TRBD1; clone size: -; V gene: TRBV28; J gene: TRBJ2-1; CDR3 DNA: TGTGCCAGCAGTTTAACAGGGGGCATAAATGAGCAGTTCTTC; CDR3 protein: CASSLTGGINEQFF
D gene: -; clone size: -; V gene: TRBV19; J gene: TRBJ2-7; CDR3 DNA: TGTGCCAGTAGTATATCGACGGGGAACGAGCAGTACTTC; CDR3 protein: CASSISTGNEQYF
D gene: -; clone size: many; V gene: TRBV12-3/TRBV12-4; J gene: TRBJ2-7; CDR3 DNA: TGTGCCAGTCCCCACGAGCAGTACTTC; CDR3 protein: CASPHEQYF
D gene: -; clone size: few; V gene: TRBV4-1; J gene: TRBJ1-2; CDR3 DNA: TGCGCCAGCAGCCCGCGACAGCCATCCTATGGCTACACCTTC; CDR3 protein: CASSPRQPSYGYTF
D gene: TRBD1; clone size: once; V gene: TRBV7-9; J gene: TRBJ1-4; CDR3 DNA: TGTGCCAGCAGCCCGGGCAGGGGGCAATATGAAAAACTGTTTTTT; CDR3 protein: CASSPGRGQYEKLFF
D gene: TRBD2; clone size: -; V gene: TRBV28; J gene: TRBJ2-1; CDR3 DNA: TGTGCCAGCAGATCAGGTGGCGGGAGCTTTAGTGAGCAGTTCTTC; CDR3 protein: CASRSGGGSFSEQFF
D gene: -; clone size: few; V gene: TRBV19; J gene: TRBJ1-5; CDR3 DNA: TGTGCCAGTAACCCCACCATTAGCAATCAGCCCCAGCATTTT; CDR3 protein: CASNPTISNQPQHF
D gene: TRBD2; clone size: -; V gene: TRBV7-4; J gene: TRBJ2-5; CDR3 DNA: TGTGCCAGCAGCCGAGGAGATGGGACTAGCGGGAGGGAGTCCCAAGAGACCCAGTACTTC; CDR3 protein: CASSRGDGTSGRESQETQYF
D gene: TRBD2; clone size: many; V gene: TRBV27; J gene: TRBJ2-7; CDR3 DNA: TGTGCCAGCAGTCGAGGGACTAGCCCCTACGAGCAGTACTTC; CDR3 protein: CASSRGTSPYEQYF
D gene: -; clone size: few; V gene: TRBV6-5; J gene: TRBJ2-5; CDR3 DNA: TGTGCCAGCAGTTACCAGAAGACCCAGTACTTC; CDR3 protein: CASSYQKTQYF
D gene: TRBD1; clone size: -; V gene: TRBV19; J gene: TRBJ1-6; CDR3 DNA: TGTGCCAGTAGTTTTCCCGGGACAGGGGGCTCTCGGGGTAATTCACCCCTCCACTTT; CDR3 protein: CASSFPGTGGSRGNSPLHF
D gene: -; clone size: many; V gene: TRBV2; J gene: TRBJ1-6; CDR3 DNA: TGTGCCAGCAGTCAAGACCTTACCGGTAGTAATTCACCCCTCCACTTT; CDR3 protein: CASSQDLTGSNSPLHF
D gene: -; clone size: many; V gene: TRBV7-2; J gene: TRBJ2-5; CDR3 DNA: TGTGCCAGCAGCTTAGTTGTGGTAGCGGAAGGAGAGACCCAGTACTTC; CDR3 protein: CASSLVVVAEGETQYF
D gene: TRBD2; clone size: few; V gene: TRBV20-1; J gene: TRBJ2-4; CDR3 DNA: TGCAGTCCCCCGACTAGCGGGACGTCCAAAAACATTCAGTACTTC; CDR3 protein: CSPPTSGTSKNIQYF
D gene: -; clone size: many; V gene: TRBV7-8; J gene: TRBJ2-2; CDR3 DNA: TGTGCCAGCAGCGTGAACGTGGGCGGGGAGCTGTTTTTT; CDR3 protein: CASSVNVGGELFF
D gene: -; clone size: few; V gene: TRBV7-3; J gene: TRBJ2-6; CDR3 DNA: TGTGCCAGCAGCCCTCACCGGGCGACGAGCTCTGGGGCCAACGTCCTGACTTTC; CDR3 protein: CASSPHRATSSGANVLTF
D gene: -; clone size: many; V gene: TRBV28; J gene: TRBJ2-2; CDR3 DNA: TGTGCCAATTCGAGGGTCGCTGGGGAGCTGTTTTTT; CDR3 protein: CANSRVAGELFF
D gene: -; clone size: -; V gene: TRBV28; J gene: TRBJ1-6; CDR3 DNA: TGTGCCAGCATCTCCCATGGGGAGATGAATAATTCACCCCTCCACTTT; CDR3 protein: CASISHGEMNNSPLHF
D gene: -; clone size: few; V gene: TRBV7-6; J gene: TRBJ2-4; CDR3 DNA: TGTGCCAGCAGCTTAGTAGGTGGGGGATCCAAAAACATTCAGTACTTC; CDR3 protein: CASSLVGGGSKNIQYF
D gene: -; clone size: many; V gene: TRBV20-1; J gene: TRBJ2-5; CDR3 DNA: TGCAGTGCCCTTTCGGTTGGGGGATGGGAGACCCAGTACTTC; CDR3 protein: CSALSVGGWETQYF
D gene: TRBD1; clone size: once; V gene: TRBV27; J gene: TRBJ1-6; CDR3 DNA: TGTGCCAGCGTTCCGACAGGGGGCTCCTATAATTCACCCCTCCACTTT; CDR3 protein: CASVPTGGSYNSPLHF
D gene: -; clone size: many; V gene: TRBV6-1; J gene: TRBJ1-2; CDR3 DNA: TGTGCCAGCAGTGTGCTACACAGGTTTCATGGCTACACCTTC; CDR3 protein: CASSVLHRFHGYTF
D gene: TRBD1; clone size: few; V gene: TRBV12-3/TRBV12-4; J gene: TRBJ1-5; CDR3 DNA: TGTGCCAGCAGGGACGGGACAGGTAGACAGCCCCAGCATTTT; CDR3 protein: CASRDGTGRQPQHF
D gene: -; clone size: -; V gene: TRBV14; J gene: TRBJ2-7; CDR3 DNA: TGTGCCAGCAGCCCTAGACTCACGGGAGAGCAGTACTTC; CDR3 protein: CASSPRLTGEQYF